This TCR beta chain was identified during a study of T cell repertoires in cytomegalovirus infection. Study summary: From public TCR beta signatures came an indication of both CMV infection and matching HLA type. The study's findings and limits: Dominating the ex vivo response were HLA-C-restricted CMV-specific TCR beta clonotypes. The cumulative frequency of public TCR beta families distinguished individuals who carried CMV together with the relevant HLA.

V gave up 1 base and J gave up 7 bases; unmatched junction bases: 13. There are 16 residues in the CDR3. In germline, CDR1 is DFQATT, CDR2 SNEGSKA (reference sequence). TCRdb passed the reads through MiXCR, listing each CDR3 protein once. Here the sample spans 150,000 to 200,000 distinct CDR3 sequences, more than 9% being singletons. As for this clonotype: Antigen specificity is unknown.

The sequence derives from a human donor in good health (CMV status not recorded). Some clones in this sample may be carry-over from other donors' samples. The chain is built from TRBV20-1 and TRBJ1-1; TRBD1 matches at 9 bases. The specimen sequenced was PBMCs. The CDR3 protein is CSARAGTGPRQIEAFF. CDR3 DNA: TGCAGTGCTAGAGCCGGGACAGGGCCACGACAAATTGAAGCTTTCTTT.